What follows is one T cell receptor (beta chain) and its context. Antigen unknown. At one boundary the junction diverges from the germline segment, which might be a read error. The source of the sample is a study of tumor and adjacent non-tumor tissue in lung cancer. Study-level information: Patients comprised some eleven adenocarcinoma, a couple of squamous cell carcinoma and 1 small cell lung cancer. The patients, 10 to 11 men and roughly 5 women, were about 31 to 85 with stage I to III disease.

TCRbeta libraries were built with three rounds of nested PCR, modified from ARM-PCR. One entry per CDR3 protein, called by TCRdb with MiXCR from the multiplex PCR reads. The table records some 93,000 distinct CDR3 sequences, roughly 66% of them present only once. This sample's RNA came from whole unsorted tissue. This CDR3 spans 14 amino acids. From germline, CDR1 is MNHEY and CDR2 SVGEGT. Study-level points and caveats: Tumor tissue had significantly higher TCR diversity than normal lung. Tumor repertoires had a smaller top 100 clone share than normal lung.

The specimen sequenced was lung tumor tissue. The TCR was taken from a man aged 60 to 75 with non-small cell lung cancer. V usage is TRBV6-2 or TRBV6-3 and J usage is TRBJ2-1; 10 bases are shared with TRBD2. CDR3 nucleotide sequence: TGTGCCGGCAGTTGTACTAGCGGGACCAATGAGCAGTTCTTC. This codes for CAGSCTSGTNEQFF.